These 15 T cell receptor beta chains originate from one sample sequenced in a study of blood T cell repertoires in COVID-19. Some clones are missing from TCRdb's copy, which holds only in-frame ones; the method was immunoSEQ multiplex PCR. The sample gives about 110,000 clones, approximately 79% of which show up once; about a sixth is in the top ten. Sequenced sample: peripheral blood. The receptors were sampled from a woman older than 75 with active or convalescent COVID-19.

The V call is TRBV7-2, the J call TRBJ2-3, with 11 positions matching TRBD1. V was clipped by 6 bases and J by 8 bases; unmatched bases: 10. The CDR3 spans 15 residues. Germline loops: CDR1 SGHTA, CDR2 FQGNSA. CDR3 amino acids: CASSLAGTGGFTQYF. In DNA, the CDR3 is TGTGCCAGCAGTCTGGCGGGGACAGGGGGTTTTACGCAGTATTTT.

The chain is built from TRBV7-9 and TRBJ1-1; D is possibly TRBD1 (5 bases). Trimming left V 8 bases short and J 5 bases short, with 15 bases between. The CDR3 consists of 13 residues. Germline V lookup: CDR1 SEHNR, CDR2 FQNEAQ (reference sequence). As DNA, the CDR3 is TGTGCCAGCGGCTCCCCAGGGTCTACTGAAGCTTTCTTT. It encodes CASGSPGSTEAFF.

This clone was counted only a few times. The rearrangement uses TRBV2 and TRBJ1-2, with D maybe TRBD1 (6 bases). Per the germline V gene, CDR1 is SNHLY and CDR2 is FYNNEI. The V end lost 6 bases, the J end lost 0 bases, and 14 bases lay between the germline ends. The CDR3 is 15 residues long. CDR3 DNA: TGTGCCAGCAGCGAGTCAGGGGTGGCTAACTATGGCTACACCTTC. Its protein is CASSESGVANYGYTF.

The chain links TRBV5-4 to TRBJ1-3, with D unclear. V lost 4 bases and J 4 bases, leaving 9 bases between the germline ends. Germline assignment: CDR1 SGHNT and CDR2 YYREEE (reference sequence). The CDR3 has 13 residues. In nucleotides, the CDR3 is TGTGCCAGCAGCGTGGTTTCAGGAAACACCATATATTTT. This gives the protein CASSVVSGNTIYF.

The chain combines TRBV2 with TRBJ1-2; D is perhaps TRBD1 (5 bases). Germline-derived CDR1 and CDR2 are SNHLY and FYNNEI. V gave up 4 bases and J gave up 1 base, with 7 bases separating them. The CDR3 has 13 residues. CDR3 nucleotides: TGTGCCAGCAGTGTGGACATTAACTATGGCTACACCTTC. Translated, it gives CASSVDINYGYTF.

About this clone: No conserved phenylalanine or tryptophan ends this CDR3, so it is likely a read error. The chain couples TRBV27 to TRBJ1-6, with D unresolved. The CDR3 extends over 15 amino acids. Per germline, CDR1 MNHEY and CDR2 SMNVEV (reference sequence). V was pared by 1 base and J by 9 bases, with 13 bases between. CDR3 coding DNA: TGTGCCAGCAGTTTATACCCCGTGCGAGGTTCACCCCTCCACCTT. Translation gives CASSLYPVRGSPLHL.

The chain links TRBV25-1 to TRBJ1-1; D gene unclear. The CDR3 consists of 15 residues. V was pared by 4 bases and J by 1 base, with 13 bases between. Germline V gene sequence: CDR1 MGHDK, CDR2 SYGVNS. The CDR3 here is CASSGLGRQNTEAFF. The CDR3 nucleotides read TGTGCCAGCAGTGGATTAGGCAGGCAGAACACTGAAGCTTTCTTT. Full variable domain (remainder filled in from reference TRBV25-1 and TRBJ1-1): EADIYQTPRYLVIGTGKKITLECSQTMGHDKMYWYQQDPGMELHLIHYSYGVNSTEKGDLSSESTVSRIRTEHFPLTLESARPSHTSQYLCASSGLGRQNTEAFFGQGTRLTVV.

This chain joins TRBV18 and TRBJ1-2, with TRBD1 identical over 7 bases. This CDR3 contains 15 residues. Unmatched junction bases numbered 8, after V lost 1 base and J lost 6 bases. The germline gives CDR1 KGHSH, CDR2 LQKENI. The CDR3 DNA sequence: TGTGCCAGCTCACCACAGGGGGCTTCGAGGGATGGCTACACCTTC. Protein product: CASSPQGASRDGYTF.

The gene calls are TRBV19 and TRBJ1-3; D is unclear. The CDR3 covers 14 residues. V was cut by 7 bases and J by 0 bases, with 10 bases left in between. Germline V CDR1 and CDR2: LNHDA, SQIVND (reference sequence). In nucleotides, the CDR3 is TGTGCCAGTACCCATCGAGGCTCTGGAAACACCATATATTTT. This sequence encodes CASTHRGSGNTIYF.

The rearrangement links TRBV6-1 to TRBJ2-6, with 9 bases aligning to TRBD1. The V gene end was trimmed by 4 bases and the J gene end by 0 bases; junction bases not matched to a gene: 7. Germline CDR1 is MNHNS and CDR2 is SASEGT. This CDR3 has 18 amino acids. The CDR3 region is CASSVTGTGTSGANVLTF. In DNA form, the CDR3 reads TGTGCCAGCAGTGTCACCGGGACAGGGACCTCTGGGGCCAACGTCCTGACTTTC.

This chain joins TRBV2 and TRBJ2-3, with TRBD2 matching 7 bases. The trim removed 8 bases at V and 3 bases at J, leaving 5 bases unmatched. The CDR3 sequence is 13 residues long. CDR1 is SNHLY, CDR2 FYNNEI, per germline. The chain's CDR3 is CASGRESTDTQYF. CDR3 nucleotides: TGTGCCAGCGGGCGGGAGTCAACAGATACGCAGTATTTT.

The chain couples TRBV29-1 to TRBJ2-7, with 7 nucleotides matching TRBD2. V gave up 6 bases and J gave up 0 bases; unmatched junction bases: 2. The germline CDR1 and CDR2 sequences are SQVTM and ANQGSEA. This CDR3 is built from 12 residues. In DNA, the CDR3 is TGCAGCGTCGGGGAGGGCTCCTACGAGCAGTACTTC. Translated, it gives CSVGEGSYEQYF.

V is TRBV2 and J is TRBJ2-5; 7 bases fit TRBD1. The CDR3 runs to 13 residues. Germline CDR1 SNHLY, CDR2 FYNNEI. The J segment lost 2 bases and the V segment lost 3 bases, leaving 0 bases of the junction unmatched. As DNA, the CDR3 is TGTGCCAGCAGTGACAGGGGGCAAGAGACCCAGTACTTC. Translated: CASSDRGQETQYF.

V is TRBV4-2 and J is TRBJ2-5; D is uncertain. The CDR3 runs to 17 residues. Looked up from germline, CDR1 is LGHNA and CDR2 is YNFKEQ. Trimming shortened V by 1 base and J by 0 bases, and 15 bases separated the two germline ends. The CDR3 DNA follows: TGTGCCAGCAGCCAAGGCTATTTAGGAGTGTACCAAGAGACCCAGTACTTC. It yields the protein CASSQGYLGVYQETQYF.

The chain links TRBV19 to TRBJ1-1; D unclear. The ends were cut back, 3 bases at V and 3 bases at J, with 11 bases in the middle. Looked up from germline, CDR1 is LNHDA and CDR2 is SQIVND (reference sequence). This CDR3 contains 14 residues. CDR3 region: CASSIRGSDTEAFF. CDR3 sequence (DNA): TGTGCCAGTAGTATTCGTGGCAGCGACACTGAAGCTTTCTTT.